The present entry profiles one TCR beta chain with its context. Its antigen remains unknown. The data were taken from a study of vaccination effects on CD4 cells after COVID-19. The ends lost 3 bases at V and 8 bases at J; junction bases unmatched: 11. The CDR3 has 16 residues. Germline V gene data show CDR1 as SGHNT and CDR2 as YENEEA. Viral peptide pool expansion of antigen-specific CD4+ T cells preceded sequencing in the ViraFEST assay. CD4+ T cell isolation took place after 10 days of culture. The healthy vaccine recipients, who had no prior SARS-CoV-2 infection, showed negative nucleocapsid antibodies. This table comes from immunoSEQ multiplex PCR, and its TCRdb copy is limited to in-frame clones, with some not included. This sample has over 45,000 clones, with around 68% found just once.

This clonotype was obtained from a human donor who received a COVID-19 vaccine. J is TRBJ2-1 and V is TRBV11-3, with TRBD1 matching over 9 bases. The sample consisted of CD4+ T cells from PBMCs cultured with SARS-CoV-2 spike peptides, taken before COVID-19 vaccination. CDR3: CASSFRTGDGYDEQFF. CDR3 coding DNA: TGTGCCAGCAGCTTCCGGACAGGGGATGGGTACGATGAGCAGTTCTTC.